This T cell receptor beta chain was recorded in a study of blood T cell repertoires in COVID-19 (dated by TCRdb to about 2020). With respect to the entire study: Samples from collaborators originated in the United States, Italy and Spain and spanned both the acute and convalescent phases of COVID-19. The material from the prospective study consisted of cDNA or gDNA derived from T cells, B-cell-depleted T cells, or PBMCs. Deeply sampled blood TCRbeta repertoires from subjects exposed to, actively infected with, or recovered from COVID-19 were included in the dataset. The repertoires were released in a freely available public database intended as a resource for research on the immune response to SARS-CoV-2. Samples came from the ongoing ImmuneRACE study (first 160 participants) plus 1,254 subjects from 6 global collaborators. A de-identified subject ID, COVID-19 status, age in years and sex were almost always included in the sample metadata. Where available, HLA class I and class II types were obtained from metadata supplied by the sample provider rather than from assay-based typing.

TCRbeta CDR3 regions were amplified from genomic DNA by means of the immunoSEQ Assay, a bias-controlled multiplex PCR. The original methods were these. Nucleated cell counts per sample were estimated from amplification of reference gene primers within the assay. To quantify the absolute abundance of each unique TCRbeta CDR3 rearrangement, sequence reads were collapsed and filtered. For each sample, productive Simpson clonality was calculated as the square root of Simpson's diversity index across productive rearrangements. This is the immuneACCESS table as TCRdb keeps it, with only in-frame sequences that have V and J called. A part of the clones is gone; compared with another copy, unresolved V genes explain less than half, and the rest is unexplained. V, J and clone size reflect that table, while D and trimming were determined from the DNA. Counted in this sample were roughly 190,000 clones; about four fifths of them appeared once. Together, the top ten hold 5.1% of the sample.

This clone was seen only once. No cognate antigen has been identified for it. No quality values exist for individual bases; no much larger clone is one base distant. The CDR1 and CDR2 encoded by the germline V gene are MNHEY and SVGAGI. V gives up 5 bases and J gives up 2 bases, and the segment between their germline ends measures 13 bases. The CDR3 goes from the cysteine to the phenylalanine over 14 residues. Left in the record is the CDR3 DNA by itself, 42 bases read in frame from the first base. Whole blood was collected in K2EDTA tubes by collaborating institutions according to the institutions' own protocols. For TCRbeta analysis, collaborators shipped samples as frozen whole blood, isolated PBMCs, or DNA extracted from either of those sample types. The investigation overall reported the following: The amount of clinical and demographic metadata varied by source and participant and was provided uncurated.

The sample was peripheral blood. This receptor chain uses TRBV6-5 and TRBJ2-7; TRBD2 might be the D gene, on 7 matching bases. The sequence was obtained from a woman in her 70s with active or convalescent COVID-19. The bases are TGTGCCAGCAGTATACGGGGGGACACCTACGAGCAGTACTTC. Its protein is CASSIRGDTYEQYF.